This TCR beta chain was captured by sequencing in a study of blood T cell repertoires in COVID-19. Study-wide context: Italy, Spain and the United States were the sources of the convalescent and acute COVID-19 samples. PBMCs, B-cell-depleted T cells, or T cells provided the cDNA or gDNA that made up the material.

In the study's own analysis: Amplification of reference gene primers was used by the study to estimate nucleated cell counts. Assay: immunoSEQ multiplex PCR; the TCRdb copy retains only in-frame clones and omits some. V, J and clone size are taken as reported in that table, and D and trimming were inferred from the DNA itself. Found here are over 400,000 clones, roughly 89% of them singletons; the top ten hold 1.4%. V gave up 4 bases and J gave up 6 bases; unmatched junction bases: 3. Germline CDR1 LNHDA, CDR2 SQIVND (reference sequence). The CDR3 is made up of 13 amino acids. This sequence joins TRBV19 and TRBJ2-1, with TRBD1 identical over 7 bases. The sample taken for sequencing was peripheral blood. The origin of this receptor is a young woman with active or convalescent COVID-19. CDR3 loop: CASSTRDSNEQFF. As DNA, the CDR3 is TGTGCCAGTAGTACCCGGGACAGCAATGAGCAGTTCTTC.